This T cell receptor beta chain emerged from a study of T-cell reconstitution after alpha-beta-depleted transplantation in children. Whole-study findings and limits: T-cell numbers and diversity, one year after transplant, stemmed largely from T cells that were newly produced. There were some patients whose high TCRbeta diversity at day 60 came from surviving recipient T cells and thymic progenitors.

This clonotype was picked up a small number of times. Its target is unknown. Using unique molecular identifiers, the investigators prepared the TCRbeta library. TCRdb called the PCR reads again in MiXCR, with one record for every CDR3 protein. The repertoire consists of around 230,000 distinct CDR3 sequences, with roughly a sixth occurring once and the leading ten covering around 44%. Germline V gene lookup returns CDR1 SEHNR and CDR2 FQNEAQ (reference sequence). The V end lost 5 bases, the J end lost 2 bases, and 19 bases lay between the germline ends. The CDR3 consists of 17 residues. The chain carries TRBV7-9 and TRBJ2-1; possibly TRBD1 for D (6 bases). This sequence originates from a male patient aged 2-10 years who had a stem cell transplant for acute lymphoblastic leukemia, so the T cells may come from the graft donor. Sample: PBMCs, mostly from graft donor cells, taken 360 days after TCRalphabeta/CD19-depleted stem cell transplant. CDR3 in amino acids: CASSPPLGQLPYNEQFF. The CDR3 nucleotides read TGTGCCAGCAGCCCCCCCCTCGGACAGTTACCCTACAATGAGCAGTTCTTC.